A single sample is the source of the 2 T cell receptor beta chains below, sequenced in a study of identifying expanded T cells in peripheral blood. Measured with immunoSEQ multiplex PCR; TCRdb has only the in-frame clones, and not every one. The sample shows around 68,000 clones, approximately 87% of them seen only once. Sequencing was carried out using blood. The receptors here all came from a person between 18 and 75 years old in good health.

The rearrangement links TRBV10-3 to TRBJ1-2, with 9 bases aligning to TRBD1. The germline V gene encodes CDR1 ENHRY and CDR2 SYGVKD. Trimming cost V 6 bases and J 4 bases; bases outside gene matches: 9. CDR3 size: 15 residues. The CDR3 here is CAISELQGAGYGYTF. CDR3 sequence (DNA): TGTGCCATCAGCGAATTACAGGGGGCCGGCTATGGCTACACCTTC.

This chain joins TRBV6-5 and TRBJ1-4; D not certain. The CDR3 covers 15 residues. Trimming took 6 bases from V and 4 from J, leaving 15 bases between them. Looked up from germline, CDR1 is MNHEY and CDR2 is SVGAGI. CDR3 amino acids: CASSSEVAHNEKLFF. The DNA for the CDR3 is TGTGCCAGCAGCAGCGAGGTAGCTCATAATGAAAAACTGTTTTTT.